Listed below are T cell receptor beta chains from one sample, sequenced in a study of shared clonotypes between healthy human individuals. Profiled with immunoSEQ multiplex PCR; TCRdb holds only in-frame clones, not every one. The sample has around 1 million clones, 76% seen once. The sequenced sample consisted of memory CD4+ T cells sorted from blood. These receptor sequences come from a man aged 18 to 35 in good health. The CDR3 runs from the conserved cysteine through the conserved F or W. The D gene is left open where the match is weak.

>TRBJ1-4|-|TRBV5-1
CASAVGGGEKLFF
>TRBJ2-1|-|TRBV6-6
CASSYRYEQFF
>TRBJ2-5|-|TRBV7-9
CASSSWGETQYF
>TRBJ2-4|TRBD1|TRBV18
CASSPSTGGDGKNIQYF
>TRBJ2-4|-|TRBV30
CAWGVGAKNIQYF
>TRBJ1-1|-|TRBV10-2
CASSESREAFF
>TRBJ1-1|-|TRBV9
CASSSEVRITEAFF
>TRBJ1-2|-|TRBV28
CASRRQSLTMVYTF
>TRBJ2-7|TRBD2|TRBV6-5
CASRIAGAYEQYF
>TRBJ1-2|-|TRBV7-9
CASSRGLSPYGYTF
>TRBJ1-1|-|TRBV7-2
CASSLVAGVRTEAFF
>TRBJ2-1|-|TRBV9
CASSVAPYNEQFF
>TRBJ1-2|-|TRBV4-3
CASSQDLSGFINYGYTF
>TRBJ2-1|TRBD2|TRBV4-1
CASSHVIDSGRVGEQFF
>TRBJ1-4|-|TRBV2
CASIENLLGEKLFF
>TRBJ2-2|-|TRBV7-9
CASSSPTRDILTGELFF
>TRBJ2-7|-|TRBV6-4
CASSREAGVGEQYF
>TRBJ2-5|TRBD2|TRBV28
CASSTGGRTQYF
>TRBJ2-5|-|TRBV6-5
CASSSGVAETQYF
>TRBJ1-2|TRBD1|TRBV5-6
CASSLAPPGTGENYGYTF
>TRBJ1-4|-|TRBV13
CASSFTGSQLREKLFF
>TRBJ1-4|-|TRBV19
CASTPLGLDNEKLFF
>TRBJ2-4|-|TRBV4-1
CASSQDHGNIQYF
>TRBJ1-1|-|TRBV5-6
CASSLFSVDILGTEAFF
>TRBJ1-3|-|TRBV7-9
CASSLDSSHSGNTIYF
>TRBJ1-4|-|TRBV19
CASSNTANEKLFF
>TRBJ1-2|TRBD1|TRBV6-4
CASSRDSGYGYTF
>TRBJ2-7|TRBD2|TRBV5-1
CASSPGTSGVQYF
>TRBJ1-2|-|TRBV6-1
CASGALLYGYTF
>TRBJ1-4|-|TRBV10-1
CASSDGKLGEKLFF
>TRBJ2-7|TRBD1|TRBV10-3
CAIRAGGDFYEQYF
>TRBJ1-1|-|TRBV9
CASSVGPEAIDKRTEAFF
>TRBJ2-5|-|TRBV25-1
CASSEYGSVQETQYF
>TRBJ2-7|TRBD2|TRBV18
CASSPPASGGFEQYF
>TRBJ1-4|-|TRBV30
CAWREQGRGEKLFF
>TRBJ1-1|-|TRBV2
CASRRMNTEAFF
>TRBJ1-1|-|TRBV7-9
CASLAYGTGPTEAFF
>TRBJ1-6|-|TRBV19
CASTGGVLNSPLHF
>TRBJ2-2|-|TRBV6-5
CATCTGAQVTGELFF